The clone carrying this T cell receptor beta chain appeared many times. What it binds is unknown. The CDR3 has 12 amino acids. V was clipped by 6 bases and J by 4 bases, with 12 bases between them. CDR1 and CDR2 from the germline V gene are DFQATT and SNEGSKA (reference sequence). This sample is drawn from a study of neurological immune-mediated disorders. Each TCR transcript was tagged with a 10-nucleotide random UMI during 5'RACE. TCRdb reanalysed the 5' RACE reads using MiXCR and keeps one entry per CDR3 protein. The sample lists fewer than 35,000 distinct CDR3 sequences, roughly 4.4% occurring once. Study results and limitations: None of the CDR3 amino acid sequences in expanded clones turned up in more than one subject, which points to private repertoires in all groups.

The chain carries TRBV20-1 and TRBJ2-5; weak D call: TRBD1 (6 bases). Specimen: PBMCs. The sequence derives from a man between 18 and 29 years old in good health. CDR3 in amino acids: CSAAVQGETQYF. CDR3 bases: TGCAGTGCAGCGGTACAGGGAGAGACCCAGTACTTC.